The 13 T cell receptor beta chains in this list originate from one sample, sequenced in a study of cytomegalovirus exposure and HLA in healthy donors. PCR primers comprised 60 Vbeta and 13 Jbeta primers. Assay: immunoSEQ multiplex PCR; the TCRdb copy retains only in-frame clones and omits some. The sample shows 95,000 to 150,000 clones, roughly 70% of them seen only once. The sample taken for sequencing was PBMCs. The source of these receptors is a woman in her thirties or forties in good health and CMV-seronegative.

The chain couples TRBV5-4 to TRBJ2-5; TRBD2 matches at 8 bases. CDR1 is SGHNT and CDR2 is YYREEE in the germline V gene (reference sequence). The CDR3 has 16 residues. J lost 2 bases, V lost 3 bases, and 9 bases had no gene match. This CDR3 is CASSSGGRGGQETQYF. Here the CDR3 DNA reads TGTGCCAGCAGCTCTGGTGGTCGGGGGGGGCAAGAGACCCAGTACTTC.

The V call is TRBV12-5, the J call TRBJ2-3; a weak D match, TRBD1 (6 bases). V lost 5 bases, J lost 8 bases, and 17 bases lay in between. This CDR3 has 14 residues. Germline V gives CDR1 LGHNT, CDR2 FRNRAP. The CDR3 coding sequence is TGTGCTAGTGGTCGGACAGAAACCTGGGGTACGCAGTATTTT. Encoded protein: CASGRTETWGTQYF.

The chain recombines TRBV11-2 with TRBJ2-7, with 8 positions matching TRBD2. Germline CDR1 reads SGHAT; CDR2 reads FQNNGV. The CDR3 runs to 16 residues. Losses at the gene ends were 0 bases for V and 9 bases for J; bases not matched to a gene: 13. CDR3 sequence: CASSLDRLAGPLRQYF. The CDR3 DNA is TGTGCCAGCAGCTTAGATCGATTAGCGGGACCGCTAAGGCAGTACTTC.

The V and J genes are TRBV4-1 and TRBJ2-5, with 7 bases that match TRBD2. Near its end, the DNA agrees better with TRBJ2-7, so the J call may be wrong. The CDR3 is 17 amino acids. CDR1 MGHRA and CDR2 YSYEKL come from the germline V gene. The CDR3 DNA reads TGCGCCAGCAGCCAAGATCCGGTTCGGGACTACTCCTACGAGCAGTACTTC. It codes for CASSQDPVRDYSYEQYF.

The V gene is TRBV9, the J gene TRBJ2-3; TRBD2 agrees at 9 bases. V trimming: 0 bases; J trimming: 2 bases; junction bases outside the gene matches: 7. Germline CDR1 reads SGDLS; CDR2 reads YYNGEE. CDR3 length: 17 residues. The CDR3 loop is CASSVAYAGGATDTQYF. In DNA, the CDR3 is TGTGCCAGCAGCGTAGCTTACGCGGGGGGGGCCACAGATACGCAGTATTTT.

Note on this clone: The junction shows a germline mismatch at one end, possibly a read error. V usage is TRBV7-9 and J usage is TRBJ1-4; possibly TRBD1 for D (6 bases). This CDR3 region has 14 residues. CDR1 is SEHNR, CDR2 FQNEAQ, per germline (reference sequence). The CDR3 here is CSSSVGGVNEKLFF. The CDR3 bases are TGTTCCAGCAGCGTAGGGGGGGTTAATGAAAAACTGTTTTTT.

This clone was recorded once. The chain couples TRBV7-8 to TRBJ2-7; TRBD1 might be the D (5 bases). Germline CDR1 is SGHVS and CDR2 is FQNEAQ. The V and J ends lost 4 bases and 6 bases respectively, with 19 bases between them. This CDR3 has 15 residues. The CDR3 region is CASSSPAGLGSEQYF. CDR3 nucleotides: TGTGCCAGCAGCTCACCGGCAGGGCTTGGTTCCGAGCAGTACTTC. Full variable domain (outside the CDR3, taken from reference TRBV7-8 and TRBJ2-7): GAGVSQSPRYKVAKRGQDVALRCDPISGHVSLFWYQQALGQGPEFLTYFQNEAQLDKSGLPSDRFFAERPEGSVSTLKIQRTQQEDSAVYLCASSSPAGLGSEQYFGPGTRLTVT.

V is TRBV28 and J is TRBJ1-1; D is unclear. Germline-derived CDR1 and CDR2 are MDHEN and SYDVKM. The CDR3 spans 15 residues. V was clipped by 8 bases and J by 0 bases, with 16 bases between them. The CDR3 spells CASGLGMPMNTEAFF. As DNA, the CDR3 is TGTGCCAGCGGCCTCGGGATGCCAATGAACACTGAAGCTTTCTTT.

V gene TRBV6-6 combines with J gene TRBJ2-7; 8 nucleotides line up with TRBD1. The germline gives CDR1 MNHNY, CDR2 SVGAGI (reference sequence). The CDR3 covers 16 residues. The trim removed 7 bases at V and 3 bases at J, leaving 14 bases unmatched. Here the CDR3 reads CASMLEPGQVDYEQYF. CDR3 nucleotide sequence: TGTGCCAGCATGCTCGAACCGGGACAGGTCGACTACGAGCAGTACTTC.

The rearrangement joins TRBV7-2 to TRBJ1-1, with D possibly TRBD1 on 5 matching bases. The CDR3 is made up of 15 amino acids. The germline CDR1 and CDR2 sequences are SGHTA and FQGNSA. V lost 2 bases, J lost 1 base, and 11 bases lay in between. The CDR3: CASSLTSRGNTEAFF. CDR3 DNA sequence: TGTGCCAGCAGCTTAACGTCAAGGGGGAACACTGAAGCTTTCTTT. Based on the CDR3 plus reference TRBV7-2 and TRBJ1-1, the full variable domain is GAGVSQSPSNKVTEKGKDVELRCDPISGHTALYWYRQSLGQGLEFLIYFQGNSAPDKSGLPSDRFSAERTGGSVSTLTIQRTQQEDSAVYLCASSLTSRGNTEAFFGQGTRLTVV.

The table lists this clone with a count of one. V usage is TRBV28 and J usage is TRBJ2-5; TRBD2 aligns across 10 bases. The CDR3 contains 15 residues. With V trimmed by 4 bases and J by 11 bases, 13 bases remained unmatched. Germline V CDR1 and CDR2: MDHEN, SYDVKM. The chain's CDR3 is CASSSPGLALGEQYF. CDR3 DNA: TGTGCCAGCAGTTCACCGGGACTAGCGTTGGGAGAGCAGTACTTC.

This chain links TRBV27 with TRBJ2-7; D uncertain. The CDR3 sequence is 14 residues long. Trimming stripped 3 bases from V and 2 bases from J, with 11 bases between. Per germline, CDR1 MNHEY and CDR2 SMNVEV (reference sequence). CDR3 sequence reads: CASSFGQVPYEQYF. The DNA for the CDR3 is TGTGCCAGCAGTTTCGGCCAGGTCCCCTACGAGCAGTACTTC.

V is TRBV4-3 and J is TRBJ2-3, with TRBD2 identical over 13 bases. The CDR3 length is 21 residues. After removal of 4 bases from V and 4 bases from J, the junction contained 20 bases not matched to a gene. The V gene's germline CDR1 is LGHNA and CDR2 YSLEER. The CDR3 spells CASSRTQLAGGPLGGADTQYF. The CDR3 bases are TGCGCCAGCAGCCGCACCCAACTAGCGGGAGGGCCCTTAGGTGGGGCAGATACGCAGTATTTT.